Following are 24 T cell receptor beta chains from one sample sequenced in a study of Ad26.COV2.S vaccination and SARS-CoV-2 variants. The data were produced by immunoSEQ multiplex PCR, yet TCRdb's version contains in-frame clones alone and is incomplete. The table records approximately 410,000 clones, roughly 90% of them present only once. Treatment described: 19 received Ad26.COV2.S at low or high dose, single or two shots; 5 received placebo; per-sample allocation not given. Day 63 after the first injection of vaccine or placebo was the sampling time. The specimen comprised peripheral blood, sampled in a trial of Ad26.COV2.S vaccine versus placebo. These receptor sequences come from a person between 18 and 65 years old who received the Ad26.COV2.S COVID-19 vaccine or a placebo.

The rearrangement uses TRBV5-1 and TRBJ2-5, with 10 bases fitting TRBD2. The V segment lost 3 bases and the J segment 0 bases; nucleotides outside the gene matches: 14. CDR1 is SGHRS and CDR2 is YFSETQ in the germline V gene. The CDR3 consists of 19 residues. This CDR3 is CASSSQGFFSGGYQETQYF. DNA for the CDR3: TGCGCCAGCAGCTCCCAAGGATTTTTTAGCGGGGGGTACCAAGAGACCCAGTACTTC.

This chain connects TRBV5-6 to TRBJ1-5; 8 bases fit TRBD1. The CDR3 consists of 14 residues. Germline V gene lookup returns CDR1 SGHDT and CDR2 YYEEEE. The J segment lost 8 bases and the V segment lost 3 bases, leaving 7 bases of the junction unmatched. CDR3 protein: CASSSGQVSKPQHF. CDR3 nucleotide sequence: TGTGCCAGCAGCTCGGGACAGGTGAGCAAGCCCCAGCATTTT. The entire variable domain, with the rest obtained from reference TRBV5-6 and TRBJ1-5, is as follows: DAGVTQSPTHLIKTRGQQVTLRCSPKSGHDTVSWYQQALGQGPQFIFQYYEEEERQRGNFPDRFSGHQFPNYSSELNVNALLLGDSALYLCASSSGQVSKPQHFGDGTRLSIL.

CDR3 amino acids: CASSLVGGTYNEQFF. The CDR3, as DNA: TGTGCCAGCAGCTTAGTGGGGGGGACCTACAATGAGCAGTTCTTC. This chain connects TRBV7-3 to TRBJ2-1; 7 bases align to TRBD2. V was pared by 2 bases and J by 2 bases, with 3 bases of the junction left unmatched. CDR3 length equals 15 residues. CDR1 SGHTA and CDR2 FQGTGA come from the germline V gene.

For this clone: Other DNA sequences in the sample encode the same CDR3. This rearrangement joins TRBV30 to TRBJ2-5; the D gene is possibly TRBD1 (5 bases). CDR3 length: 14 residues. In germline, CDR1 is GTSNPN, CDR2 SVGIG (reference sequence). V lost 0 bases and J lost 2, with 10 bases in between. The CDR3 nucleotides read TGTGCCTGGAGTGTAGGGGCAGGTCAAGAGACCCAGTACTTC. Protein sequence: CAWSVGAGQETQYF.

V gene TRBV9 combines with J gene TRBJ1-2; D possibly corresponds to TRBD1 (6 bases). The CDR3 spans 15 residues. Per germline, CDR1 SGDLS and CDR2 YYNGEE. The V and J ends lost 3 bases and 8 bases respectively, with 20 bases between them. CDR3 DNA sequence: TGTGCCAGCAGCGAGAGGGGGAACGGGGGCGTCGGCTACACCTTC. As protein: CASSERGNGGVGYTF.

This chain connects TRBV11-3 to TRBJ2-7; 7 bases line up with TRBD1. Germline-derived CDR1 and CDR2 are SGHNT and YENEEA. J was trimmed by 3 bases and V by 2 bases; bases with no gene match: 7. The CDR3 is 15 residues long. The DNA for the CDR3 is TGTGCCAGCAGCTTAAACCGGGACAGAAACTACGAGCAGTACTTC. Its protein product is CASSLNRDRNYEQYF.

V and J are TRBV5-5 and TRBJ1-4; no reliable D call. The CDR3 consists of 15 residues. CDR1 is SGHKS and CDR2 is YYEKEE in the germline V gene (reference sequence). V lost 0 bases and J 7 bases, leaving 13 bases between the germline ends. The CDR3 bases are TGTGCCAGCAGCTTGGCCAAACTGCTTGGTGAAAAACTGTTTTTT. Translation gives CASSLAKLLGEKLFF.

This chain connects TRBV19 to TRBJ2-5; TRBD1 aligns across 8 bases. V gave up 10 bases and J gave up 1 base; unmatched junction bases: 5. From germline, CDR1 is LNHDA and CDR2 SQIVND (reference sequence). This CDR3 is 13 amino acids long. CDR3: CATMDRAQETQYF. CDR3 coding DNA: TGTGCCACCATGGACAGGGCCCAAGAGACCCAGTACTTC.

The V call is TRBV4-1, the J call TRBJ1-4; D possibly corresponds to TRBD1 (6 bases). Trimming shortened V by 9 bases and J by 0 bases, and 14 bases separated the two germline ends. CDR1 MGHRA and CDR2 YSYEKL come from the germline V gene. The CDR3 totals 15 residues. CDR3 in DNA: TGCGCCAGTACAGGGCTTGGGGCAACTAATGAAAAACTGTTTTTT. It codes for CASTGLGATNEKLFF.

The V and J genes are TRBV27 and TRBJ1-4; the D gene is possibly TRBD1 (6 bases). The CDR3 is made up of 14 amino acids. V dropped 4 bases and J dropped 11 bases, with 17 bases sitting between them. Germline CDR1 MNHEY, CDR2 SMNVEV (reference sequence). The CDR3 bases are TGTGCCAGCAGTTGGGCGGTAGGGGGAGGGAAACTGTTTTTT. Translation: CASSWAVGGGKLFF.

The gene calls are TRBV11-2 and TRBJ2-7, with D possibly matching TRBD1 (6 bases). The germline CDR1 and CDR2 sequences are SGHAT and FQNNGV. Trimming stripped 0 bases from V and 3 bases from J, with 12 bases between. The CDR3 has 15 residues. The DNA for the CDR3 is TGTGCCAGCAGCTTAGACCCAGGGGCAGGCTACGAGCAGTACTTC. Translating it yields CASSLDPGAGYEQYF.

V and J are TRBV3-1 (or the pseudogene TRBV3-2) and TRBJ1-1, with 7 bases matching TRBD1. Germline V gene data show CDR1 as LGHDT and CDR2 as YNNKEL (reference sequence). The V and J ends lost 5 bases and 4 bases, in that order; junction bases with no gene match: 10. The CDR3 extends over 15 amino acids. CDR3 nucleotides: TGTGCCAGCAGCGCCCCGGACAGGTTCTTCACTGAAGCTTTCTTT. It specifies CASSAPDRFFTEAFF.

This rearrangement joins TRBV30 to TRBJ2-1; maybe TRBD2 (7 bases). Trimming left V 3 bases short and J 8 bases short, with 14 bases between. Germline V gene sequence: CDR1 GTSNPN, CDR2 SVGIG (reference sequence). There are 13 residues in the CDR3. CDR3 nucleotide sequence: TGTGCCTGGAGAGGCGCGGGGGCCGATGAGCAGTTCTTC. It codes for CAWRGAGADEQFF. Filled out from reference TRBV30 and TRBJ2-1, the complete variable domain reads SQTIHQWPATLVQPVGSPLSLECTVEGTSNPNLYWYRQAAGRGLQLLFYSVGIGQISSEVPQNLSASRPQDRQFILSSKKLLLSDSGFYLCAWRGAGADEQFFGPGTRLTVL.

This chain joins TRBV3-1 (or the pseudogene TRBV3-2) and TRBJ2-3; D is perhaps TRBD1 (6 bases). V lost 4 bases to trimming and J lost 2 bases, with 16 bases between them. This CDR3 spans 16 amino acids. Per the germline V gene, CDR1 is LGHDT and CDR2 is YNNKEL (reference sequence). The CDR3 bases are TGTGCCAGCAGCCTTAGCCGGACAGCGTACACAGATACGCAGTATTTT. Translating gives CASSLSRTAYTDTQYF.

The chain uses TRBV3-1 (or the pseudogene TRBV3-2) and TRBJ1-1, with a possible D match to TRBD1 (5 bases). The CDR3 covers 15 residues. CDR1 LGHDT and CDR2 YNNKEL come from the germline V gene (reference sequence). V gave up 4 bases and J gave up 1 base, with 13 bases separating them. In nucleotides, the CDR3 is TGTGCCAGCAGCCGAAGCGGGGGGGGGAACACTGAAGCTTTCTTT. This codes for CASSRSGGGNTEAFF.

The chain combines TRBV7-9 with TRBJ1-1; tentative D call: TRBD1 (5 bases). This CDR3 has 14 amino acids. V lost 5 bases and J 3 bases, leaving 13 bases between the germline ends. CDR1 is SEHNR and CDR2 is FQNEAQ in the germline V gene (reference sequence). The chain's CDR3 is CASSRTAGHTEAFF. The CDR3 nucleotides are TGTGCCAGCAGCCGAACGGCGGGGCACACTGAAGCTTTCTTT.

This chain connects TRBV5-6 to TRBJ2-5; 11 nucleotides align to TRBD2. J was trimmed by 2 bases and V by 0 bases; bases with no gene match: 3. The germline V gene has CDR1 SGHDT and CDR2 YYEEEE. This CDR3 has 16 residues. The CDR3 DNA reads TGTGCCAGCAGCTTGGGACTAGCGGGAACTCAAGAGACCCAGTACTTC. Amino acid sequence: CASSLGLAGTQETQYF.

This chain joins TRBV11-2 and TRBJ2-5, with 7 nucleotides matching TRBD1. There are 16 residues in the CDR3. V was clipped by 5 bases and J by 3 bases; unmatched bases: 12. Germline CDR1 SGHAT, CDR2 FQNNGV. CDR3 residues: CASSPTSGTAKETQYF. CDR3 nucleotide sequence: TGTGCCAGCAGCCCGACTTCCGGGACAGCCAAAGAGACCCAGTACTTC.

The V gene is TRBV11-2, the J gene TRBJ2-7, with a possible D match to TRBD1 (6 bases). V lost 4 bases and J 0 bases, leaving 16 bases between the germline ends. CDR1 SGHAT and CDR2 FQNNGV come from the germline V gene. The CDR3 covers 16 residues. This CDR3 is CASSSVRAGDSYEQYF. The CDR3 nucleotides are TGTGCCAGCAGCTCCGTCCGGGCAGGGGACTCCTACGAGCAGTACTTC.

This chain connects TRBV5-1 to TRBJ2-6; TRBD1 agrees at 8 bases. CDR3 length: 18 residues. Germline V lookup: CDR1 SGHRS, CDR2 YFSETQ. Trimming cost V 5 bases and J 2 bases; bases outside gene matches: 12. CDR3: CASRDRAIGPTGANVLTF. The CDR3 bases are TGCGCCAGCAGGGACAGGGCGATCGGTCCCACTGGGGCCAACGTCCTGACTTTC. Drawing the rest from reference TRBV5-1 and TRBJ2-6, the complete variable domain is KAGVTQTPRYLIKTRGQQVTLSCSPISGHRSVSWYQQTPGQGLQFLFEYFSETQRNKGNFPGRFSGRQFSNSRSEMNVSTLELGDSALYLCASRDRAIGPTGANVLTFGAGSRLTVL.

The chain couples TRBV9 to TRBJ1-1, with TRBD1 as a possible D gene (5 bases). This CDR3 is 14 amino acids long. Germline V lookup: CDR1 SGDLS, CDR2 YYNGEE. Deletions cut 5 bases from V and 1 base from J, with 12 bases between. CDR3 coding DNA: TGTGCCAGCAGTCCGGGACGGACGAACACTGAAGCTTTCTTT. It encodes CASSPGRTNTEAFF. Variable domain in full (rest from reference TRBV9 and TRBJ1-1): DSGVTQTPKHLITATGQRVTLRCSPRSGDLSVYWYQQSLDQGLQFLIQYYNGEERAKGNILERFSAQQFPDLHSELNLSSLELGDSALYFCASSPGRTNTEAFFGQGTRLTVV.

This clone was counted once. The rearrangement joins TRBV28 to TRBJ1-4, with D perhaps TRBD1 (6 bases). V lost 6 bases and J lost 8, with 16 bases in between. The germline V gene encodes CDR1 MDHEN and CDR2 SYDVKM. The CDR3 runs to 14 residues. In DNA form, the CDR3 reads TGTGCCAGCAGCCGCCCACAGGGTGCAGAAAAACTGTTTTTT. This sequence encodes CASSRPQGAEKLFF.

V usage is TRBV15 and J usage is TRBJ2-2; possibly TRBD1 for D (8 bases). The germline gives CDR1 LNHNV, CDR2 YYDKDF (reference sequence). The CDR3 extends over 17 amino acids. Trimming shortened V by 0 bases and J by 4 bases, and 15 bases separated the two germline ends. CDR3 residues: CATSRDRGDRSTGELFF. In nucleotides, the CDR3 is TGTGCCACCAGCAGAGATCGGGGGGACAGGTCCACCGGGGAGCTGTTTTTT.

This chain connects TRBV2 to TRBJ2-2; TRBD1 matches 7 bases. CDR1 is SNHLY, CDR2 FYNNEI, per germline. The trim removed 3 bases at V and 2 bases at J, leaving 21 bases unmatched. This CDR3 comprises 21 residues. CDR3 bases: TGTGCCAGCAGTGAGTCCCACCCCCGTGATTTAGGGACAGTTAACACCGGGGAGCTGTTTTTT. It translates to CASSESHPRDLGTVNTGELFF.